Reported below is one T cell receptor beta chain. Generated by immunoSEQ multiplex PCR, the TCRdb table keeps only in-frame clones and is missing some. Altogether roughly 330,000 clones are present, roughly 90% being singletons, with the ten largest covering approximately 1.2%. This entry belongs to a study of cytomegalovirus exposure and HLA in healthy donors. The CDR3 totals 14 residues. The V end was cut by 2 bases, the J end by 7 bases, with 15 bases between. Germline loops: CDR1 KGHSH, CDR2 LQKENI. Sequencing was carried out using PBMCs. The chain recombines TRBV18 with TRBJ2-7; D possibly uses TRBD1 or TRBD2 (5 bases each). The clonotype comes from a woman younger than 45 in good health and CMV-seropositive. CDR3 residues: CASSPNGGSEEQYF. CDR3 sequence (DNA): TGTGCCAGCTCACCAAATGGGGGATCGGAAGAGCAGTACTTC.